A single TCR beta chain is shown here with its context. This entry is derived from a study of T-cell reconstitution after alpha-beta-depleted transplantation in children. CDR3 length equals 14 residues. Between the trimmed V and J ends, which lost 8 bases and 6 bases, there was a span of 20 bases. The library targeted TCRbeta and was prepared with unique molecular identifiers. TCRdb itself ran the PCR reads through MiXCR, one entry per CDR3 protein. The sample has approximately 1,000,000 distinct CDR3 sequences; 25% to 35% are singletons. The sequence was collected from a boy under two years old who had a stem cell transplant for SCID, so the T cells may come from the graft donor. Material: PBMCs, mostly from graft donor cells, obtained 360 days after TCRalphabeta/CD19-depleted stem cell transplant. The J gene is TRBJ2-7, the V gene TRBV12-3 or TRBV12-4, with unresolved D. The CDR3: CASWAMKRTCEQYF. The CDR3 DNA is TGTGCCAGCTGGGCAATGAAGAGAACCTGCGAGCAGTACTTC.